This entry lists 14 T cell receptor beta chains sequenced from one sample in a study of T cells in Graves' hyperthyroidism and ophthalmopathy. Authors of the study amplified TCR beta CDR3 regions from RNA transcripts. RT-PCR in the first round (using the HTBI primer set) targeted the TCR CDR3. MiXCR, applied by TCRdb to the multiplex PCR reads, yields one record per CDR3 protein. The sample consists of under 600,000 distinct CDR3 sequences, roughly a sixth of them appearing once. The sample consisted of blood. These TCRs come from a woman between 40 and 55 years old with Graves' ophthalmopathy.

This clonotype was observed at least ten times. The V gene is TRBV5-8, the J gene TRBJ1-2; D not resolved. The germline V and J ends were trimmed by 0 bases and 5 bases, with 5 bases remaining between them. The CDR3 spans 12 residues. Per germline, CDR1 SGHTS and CDR2 YDEGEE. The CDR3 nucleotides are TGTGCCAGCAGCTTGGAACGGTATGGCTACACCTTC. Protein: CASSLERYGYTF.

V gene TRBV30 combines with J gene TRBJ2-3; either TRBD1 or TRBD2 may fit D (5 bases each). Germline V CDR1 and CDR2: GTSNPN, SVGIG (reference sequence). Trimming stripped 2 bases from V and 3 bases from J, with 21 bases between. This CDR3 spans 17 amino acids. This chain's CDR3 is CAWSMAPLGGITDTQYF. The CDR3 bases are TGTGCCTGGAGTATGGCCCCACTTGGGGGTATAACAGATACGCAGTATTTT.

The V call is TRBV7-2, the J call TRBJ1-2; possibly TRBD1 for D (5 bases). The V gene lost 1 base and the J gene lost 8 bases, with 14 bases spanning the gap. Germline-derived CDR1 and CDR2 are SGHTA and FQGNSA. CDR3 length: 14 amino acids. The CDR3: CASSLDGRVGGYTF. The CDR3 DNA follows: TGTGCCAGCAGCTTAGATGGCAGGGTTGGAGGCTACACCTTC.

In its sample, this clonotype was seen many times. The V call is TRBV7-9, the J call TRBJ1-4, with 8 bases aligning to TRBD1. Germline loops: CDR1 SEHNR, CDR2 FQNEAQ (reference sequence). This CDR3 contains 14 residues. The V and J ends lost 1 base and 5 bases, in that order; junction bases with no gene match: 0. CDR3 amino acids: CASSLDRGNEKLFF. The CDR3, as DNA: TGTGCCAGCAGCTTAGACAGGGGGAATGAAAAACTGTTTTTT.

This clonotype was counted ten times or more. The chain couples TRBV20-1 to TRBJ2-1; unclear D gene. The CDR3 runs to 13 residues. Trimming removed 3 bases at V and 0 bases at J, with 6 bases between. Germline lookup yields CDR1 DFQATT and CDR2 SNEGSKA (reference sequence). In DNA, the CDR3 is TGCAGTGCTAGCGTCAGCTCCTACAATGAGCAGTTCTTC. Translation: CSASVSSYNEQFF.

The table lists this clonotype with many counts. The chain is built from TRBV6-5 and TRBJ2-1; D possibly uses TRBD1 or TRBD2 (5 bases each). The CDR3 has 14 amino acids. The germline CDR1 and CDR2 sequences are MNHEY and SVGAGI. V was trimmed by 2 bases and J by 2 bases, leaving 7 bases between them. CDR3 bases: TGTGCCAGCAGTTACGGGGACGCCTACAATGAGCAGTTCTTC. This encodes CASSYGDAYNEQFF.

This clonotype was seen only a few times. The CDR3 bases are TGCGCCAGCAGCCAAGTCCCCTTTGACTACGAGCAGTACTTC. Its translation is CASSQVPFDYEQYF. This chain uses TRBV4-1 with TRBJ2-7; unclear D gene. The CDR3 runs 14 residues. The germline CDR1 and CDR2 sequences are MGHRA and YSYEKL. Trimming stripped 1 base from V and 3 bases from J, with 10 bases between.

This clonotype was counted many times. The rearrangement links TRBV27 to TRBJ1-1, with 8 bases matching TRBD1. V shed 5 bases, J shed 1 base, and the junction held 6 bases outside the gene matches. Per germline, CDR1 MNHEY and CDR2 SMNVEV (reference sequence). CDR3 size: 15 residues. CDR3 amino acids: CASSRQGAQNTEAFF. The CDR3 nucleotides are TGTGCCAGCAGTCGCCAGGGGGCGCAGAACACTGAAGCTTTCTTT.

In its sample, this clonotype was seen many times. This rearrangement joins TRBV12-3 or TRBV12-4 to TRBJ2-1; 7 positions agree with TRBD1. The V and J ends lost 3 bases and 2 bases, in that order; junction bases with no gene match: 7. The CDR3 loop spans 16 amino acids. The CDR3 bases are TGTGCCAGCAGTTTCGTCAGGGGGAATACCTACAATGAGCAGTTCTTC. Amino acids: CASSFVRGNTYNEQFF.

The chain has TRBV20-1 and TRBJ2-1; TRBD2 agrees at 13 bases. From germline, CDR1 is DFQATT and CDR2 SNEGSKA (reference sequence). The J segment lost 14 bases and the V segment lost 6 bases, leaving 16 bases of the junction unmatched. The CDR3 is made up of 15 amino acids. The CDR3 here is CSAPELAGGPRKEFF. Written as DNA, the CDR3 is TGCAGTGCCCCTGAACTAGCGGGAGGGCCCAGGAAGGAGTTCTTC.

This clonotype was detected many times. The chain links TRBV12-3 or TRBV12-4 to TRBJ2-2; no reliable D call. CDR3 length: 15 residues. Deletions cut 3 bases from V and 1 base from J, with 9 bases between. CDR3 sequence: CASSFGVWNTGELFF. For the CDR3, the DNA is TGTGCCAGCAGTTTTGGGGTATGGAACACCGGGGAGCTGTTTTTT.

In its sample, this clonotype was seen many times. This chain uses TRBV7-2 with TRBJ2-5, with 7 bases aligning to TRBD1. V lost 4 bases to trimming and J lost 3 bases; unmatched junction nucleotides: 5. This CDR3 has 14 amino acids. Germline V gene lookup returns CDR1 SGHTA and CDR2 FQGNSA. CDR3 sequence: CASSSSDREETQYF. The CDR3 nucleotides are TGTGCCAGCAGCTCCTCAGACAGGGAAGAGACCCAGTACTTC.

This clonotype was seen more than once but under ten times. CDR3 sequence: CASSRFMGGSVNEQYF. The CDR3 bases are TGTGCCAGCAGCCGTTTTATGGGGGGCTCGGTGAACGAGCAGTACTTC. The chain recombines TRBV7-9 with TRBJ2-7; either TRBD1 or TRBD2 may fit D (6 bases each). The V gene lost 5 bases and the J gene lost 5 bases, with 22 bases spanning the gap. The germline V gene has CDR1 SEHNR and CDR2 FQNEAQ (reference sequence). The CDR3 runs 16 residues. Supplemented by reference TRBV7-9 and TRBJ2-7, the full variable domain reads DTGVSQNPRHKITKRGQNVTFRCDPISEHNRLYWYRQTLGQGPEFLTYFQNEAQLEKSRLLSDRFSAERPKGSFSTLEIQRTEQGDSAMYLCASSRFMGGSVNEQYFGPGTRLTVT.

The V gene is TRBV11-2, the J gene TRBJ1-2, with a possible D match to TRBD1 (6 bases). Germline CDR1 reads SGHAT; CDR2 reads FQNNGV. This CDR3 has 15 amino acids. V lost 3 bases to trimming and J lost 4 bases, with 15 bases between them. For the CDR3, the DNA is TGTGCCAGCAGCTTTAACAGGGAACTAGGCTATGGCTACACCTTC. This translates into CASSFNRELGYGYTF.